Presented here are 20 T cell receptor beta chains from one specimen sequenced in a study of neurological immune-mediated disorders. Time point defined: longitudinal time-point 3. Each CDR3 protein gets one entry after TCRdb re-called the 5' RACE reads with MiXCR. The sample consists of around 97,000 distinct CDR3 sequences, 11% of them appearing once. Source material: PBMCs. These receptors came from a female donor with HTLV-1-associated myelopathy (HAM/TSP).

The chain uses TRBV7-9 and TRBJ1-6, with D perhaps matching TRBD1 (5 bases). V lost 6 bases and J lost 14, with 17 bases in between. The CDR3 loop spans 13 amino acids. From germline, CDR1 is SEHNR and CDR2 FQNEAQ (reference sequence). CDR3 bases: TGTGCCAGCAGTTCAAGCAAAGGGGATTCCCTCCACTTT. Translation gives CASSSSKGDSLHF. The complete variable domain, with remaining parts taken from reference TRBV7-9 and TRBJ1-6, reads DTGVSQNPRHKITKRGQNVTFRCDPISEHNRLYWYRQTLGQGPEFLTYFQNEAQLEKSRLLSDRFSAERPKGSFSTLEIQRTEQGDSAMYLCASSSSKGDSLHFGNGTRLTVT.

This clonotype was counted ten times or more. The V gene is TRBV28, the J gene TRBJ2-7; no clear D. The CDR3 is made up of 19 amino acids. Germline assignment: CDR1 MDHEN and CDR2 SYDVKM. V was trimmed by 5 bases and J by 2 bases, leaving 28 bases between them. The CDR3 DNA follows: TGTGCCAGCAGTCCCCAGCTTTACTCCATCAACCGAAGGCCCTACGAGCAGTACTTC. Translating gives CASSPQLYSINRRPYEQYF.

This clonotype appeared many times. This rearrangement joins TRBV5-1 to TRBJ2-1; no reliable D call. V was shortened by 4 bases and J by 2 bases, with 10 bases between the two germline ends. The CDR3 totals 14 residues. Per the germline V gene, CDR1 is SGHRS and CDR2 is YFSETQ. The CDR3 bases are TGCGCCAGCAGCCCTCTTTCCCCCTACAATGAGCAGTTCTTC. Amino acid sequence: CASSPLSPYNEQFF.

This clonotype was seen repeatedly, ten times or more. The genes are TRBV7-9 and TRBJ1-1; no firm D call. The germline V and J ends were trimmed by 6 bases and 0 bases, with 5 bases remaining between them. The CDR3 is made up of 12 amino acids. The germline V gene encodes CDR1 SEHNR and CDR2 FQNEAQ (reference sequence). The CDR3 nucleotides are TGTGCCAGCAGGGAGATGAACACTGAAGCTTTCTTT. Protein: CASREMNTEAFF.

This clonotype was seen at least ten times. The chain combines TRBV7-8 with TRBJ2-3; TRBD2 might be the D (5 bases). Germline loops: CDR1 SGHVS, CDR2 FQNEAQ. V lost 0 bases and J 3 bases, leaving 13 bases between the germline ends. This CDR3 comprises 16 residues. CDR3 DNA sequence: TGTGCCAGCAGCTTAGCGGGCGGGTTAGGGACAGATACGCAGTATTTT. Encoded protein: CASSLAGGLGTDTQYF.

This clonotype appeared a few times. This chain joins TRBV9 and TRBJ2-3; no firm D call. Per germline, CDR1 SGDLS and CDR2 YYNGEE. This CDR3 spans 14 amino acids. V was pared by 2 bases and J by 7 bases, with 14 bases between. The CDR3 bases are TGTGCCAGCAGCGTTTGGAATAGCCCCAATACGCAGTATTTT. Encoded protein: CASSVWNSPNTQYF.

This clonotype has a count of ten or more. This chain joins TRBV7-9 and TRBJ1-1; D gene unclear. There are 15 residues in the CDR3. Germline CDR1 is SEHNR and CDR2 is FQNEAQ (reference sequence). V was cut by 0 bases and J by 0 bases, with 8 bases left in between. CDR3 loop: CASSLAAGLNTEAFF. The CDR3, as DNA: TGTGCCAGCAGCTTAGCGGCAGGTTTGAACACTGAAGCTTTCTTT. Supplemented by reference TRBV7-9 and TRBJ1-1, the full variable domain reads DTGVSQNPRHKITKRGQNVTFRCDPISEHNRLYWYRQTLGQGPEFLTYFQNEAQLEKSRLLSDRFSAERPKGSFSTLEIQRTEQGDSAMYLCASSLAAGLNTEAFFGQGTRLTVV.

This clonotype was seen ten or more times. The rearrangement links TRBV12-3 or TRBV12-4 to TRBJ2-1; TRBD1 aligns across 7 bases. CDR3 length equals 15 residues. With V trimmed by 2 bases and J by 4 bases, 5 bases remained unmatched. In DNA, the CDR3 is TGTGCCAGCAGTTTAAGGACAGGCGGTTACAATGAGCAGTTCTTC. Translating gives CASSLRTGGYNEQFF.

This clonotype was seen repeatedly, ten times or more. V usage is TRBV5-1 and J usage is TRBJ2-6, with D perhaps matching TRBD1 or TRBD2 (5 bases each). The CDR3 has 13 amino acids. V was clipped by 5 bases and J by 4 bases, with 7 bases between them. CDR1 and CDR2 (germline): SGHRS, YFSETQ. In DNA, the CDR3 is TGCGCCAGCAGAAGGGACGGGGCCAACGTCCTGACTTTC. Translating gives CASRRDGANVLTF.

This clonotype was detected ten times or more. The rearrangement joins TRBV5-6 to TRBJ2-4; D not certain. CDR3 size: 16 residues. Trimming shortened V by 2 bases and J by 0 bases, and 12 bases separated the two germline ends. Per the germline V gene, CDR1 is SGHDT and CDR2 is YYEEEE. CDR3 sequence: CASSLRRLLAKNIQYF. Here the CDR3 DNA reads TGTGCCAGCAGCTTACGTCGGCTTCTAGCCAAAAACATTCAGTACTTC.

This clonotype was counted many times. The CDR3 protein is CASSLGAEAFF. For the CDR3, the DNA is TGTGCCAGCAGCCTGGGTGCTGAAGCTTTCTTT. The chain combines TRBV3-1 with TRBJ1-1; D is uncertain. This CDR3 region has 11 residues. V was cut by 4 bases and J by 6 bases, with 6 bases left in between. CDR1 is LGHDT and CDR2 is YNNKEL in the germline V gene (reference sequence).

This clonotype has a count of ten or more. This rearrangement joins TRBV10-3 to TRBJ1-5; D remains unclear. Between the trimmed V and J ends, which lost 3 bases and 7 bases, there was a span of 10 bases. This CDR3 comprises 13 residues. From germline, CDR1 is ENHRY and CDR2 SYGVKD. CDR3 coding DNA: TGTGCCATCAGTGAACTGGCCGGGCAGCCCCAGCATTTT. Translation: CAISELAGQPQHF.

For this clonotype: One base away lies a much larger clone, so this may be a sequencing read error. The rearrangement links TRBV14 to TRBJ2-3; 11 positions agree with TRBD2. The CDR3 is made up of 15 amino acids. The germline gives CDR1 SGHDN, CDR2 FVKESK. The CDR3 loop reads CAGSQLAGDTDTQYF. For the CDR3, the DNA is TGTGCCGGCAGCCAACTAGCGGGGGACACAGATACGCAGTATTTT.

J is TRBJ2-7 and V is TRBV5-6, with 8 bases fitting TRBD1. Germline CDR1 and CDR2: SGHDT and YYEEEE. After removal of 0 bases from V and 5 bases from J, the junction contained 4 bases not matched to a gene. The CDR3 has 14 residues. In nucleotides, the CDR3 is TGTGCCAGCAGCTTGGACAGGGGGTCAAACGAGCAGTACTTC. Translated: CASSLDRGSNEQYF.

This chain joins TRBV20-1 and TRBJ2-7; D not certain. V was shortened by 4 bases and J by 6 bases, with 19 bases between the two germline ends. CDR1 and CDR2 (germline): DFQATT, SNEGSKA (reference sequence). The CDR3 has 14 residues. The CDR3, as DNA: TGCAGTGCTAACCCGGTAGCAGATCCCCGCGAGCAGTACTTC. Its protein product is CSANPVADPREQYF.

This clonotype was detected a few times. V is TRBV7-9 and J is TRBJ1-5, with 8 bases matching TRBD1. V dropped 6 bases and J dropped 9; count of bases not matched to a gene: 10. The CDR3 contains 14 residues. Germline CDR1 and CDR2: SEHNR and FQNEAQ (reference sequence). The CDR3 DNA is TGTGCCAGCAGTGGACAGGGCTTGAGTACGCCCCAGCATTTT. As protein: CASSGQGLSTPQHF.

This clonotype was seen repeatedly, ten times or more. The gene calls are TRBV3-1 and TRBJ1-1; D unresolved. Between the trimmed V and J ends, which lost 2 bases and 8 bases, there was a span of 15 bases. This CDR3 comprises 14 residues. The V gene's germline CDR1 is LGHDT and CDR2 YNNKEL (reference sequence). The CDR3 loop reads CASSQKGRLWEAFF. The CDR3 DNA reads as TGTGCCAGCAGCCAAAAGGGCCGACTGTGGGAAGCTTTCTTT.

This clonotype has at least ten counts. The V gene is TRBV20-1, the J gene TRBJ1-1, with D unresolved. The germline V gene has CDR1 DFQATT and CDR2 SNEGSKA (reference sequence). Between the trimmed V and J ends, which lost 1 base and 0 bases, there was a span of 6 bases. The length of the CDR3 is 13 residues. The CDR3 reads CSARASLNTEAFF. In DNA form, the CDR3 reads TGCAGTGCTAGAGCCAGTCTGAACACTGAAGCTTTCTTT.

This clonotype was seen only a few times. CDR3: CSARSGTGTYEQYF. The CDR3 DNA reads TGCAGTGCTAGGTCCGGGACAGGGACCTACGAGCAGTACTTC. The J gene is TRBJ2-7, the V gene TRBV20-1; TRBD1 matches 9 bases. The CDR3 totals 14 residues. The J segment lost 2 bases and the V segment lost 3 bases, leaving 5 bases of the junction unmatched. The germline gives CDR1 DFQATT, CDR2 SNEGSKA (reference sequence).

The chain employs TRBV7-7 and TRBJ2-2, with D tentatively TRBD2 (5 bases). V shed 3 bases and J shed 6 bases, with 11 bases lying between them. CDR1 is SSHAT and CDR2 is FNYEAQ in the germline V gene (reference sequence). CDR3 length: 14 residues. CDR3 bases: TGTGCCAGCAGCTTGGCTAGTAGCGCCGGGGAGCTGTTTTTT. This sequence encodes CASSLASSAGELFF.